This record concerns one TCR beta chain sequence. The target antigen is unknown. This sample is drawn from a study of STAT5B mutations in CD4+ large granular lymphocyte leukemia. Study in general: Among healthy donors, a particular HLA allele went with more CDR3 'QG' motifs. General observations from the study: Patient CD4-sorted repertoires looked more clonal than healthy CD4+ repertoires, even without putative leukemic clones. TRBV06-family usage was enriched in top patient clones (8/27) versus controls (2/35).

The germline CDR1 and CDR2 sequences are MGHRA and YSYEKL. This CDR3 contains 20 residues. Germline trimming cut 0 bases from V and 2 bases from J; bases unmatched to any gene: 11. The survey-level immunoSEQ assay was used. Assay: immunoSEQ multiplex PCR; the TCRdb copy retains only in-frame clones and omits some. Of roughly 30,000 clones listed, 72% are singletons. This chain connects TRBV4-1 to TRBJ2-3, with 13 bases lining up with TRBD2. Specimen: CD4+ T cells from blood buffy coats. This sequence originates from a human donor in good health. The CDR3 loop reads CASSQDRGLAGAKTTDTQYF. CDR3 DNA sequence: TGCGCCAGCAGCCAAGATCGTGGACTAGCGGGAGCAAAGACCACAGATACGCAGTATTTT.